These 24 T cell receptor beta chains were all obtained from the same sample, sequenced in a study of blood T cell repertoires in COVID-19. Using immunoSEQ multiplex PCR, the repertoire was profiled, and TCRdb retains in-frame clones only, with some absent. This sample yields about 410,000 clones, of which 90% are seen a single time; less than 0.75% belongs to the top ten. The sequenced sample consisted of PBMCs or T cells enriched from blood (not recorded which). The receptors originated from a man younger than 30 who had recovered from COVID-19.

The V and J genes are TRBV6-5 and TRBJ1-5, with unresolved D. CDR1 is MNHEY and CDR2 is SVGAGI in the germline V gene. V was trimmed by 8 bases and J by 10 bases, leaving 21 bases between them. This CDR3 has 14 amino acids. CDR3: CASRTRTSPGPQHF. In DNA form, the CDR3 reads TGTGCCAGCCGCACTAGGACTTCACCAGGACCCCAGCATTTT.

Concerning this clone: A clone one base away is much larger, so this may be a read error. Different DNA sequences within this sample yield the same CDR3. The rearrangement links TRBV3-1 (or the pseudogene TRBV3-2) to TRBJ1-1; tentatively, D is TRBD1 (6 bases). This CDR3 has 13 amino acids. Trimming left V 5 bases short and J 0 bases short, with 7 bases between. Germline V gene sequence: CDR1 LGHDT, CDR2 YNNKEL (reference sequence). The CDR3 protein is CASSYRVNTEAFF. CDR3 coding DNA: TGTGCCAGCAGCTACAGGGTGAACACTGAAGCTTTCTTT.

The rearrangement links TRBV5-4 to TRBJ1-2, with 11 bases lining up with TRBD1. This CDR3 region has 14 residues. With 4 bases clipped from V and 6 bases from J, the junction kept 5 bases outside the gene matches. Germline-derived CDR1 and CDR2 are SGHNT and YYREEE (reference sequence). This CDR3 reads CASSARTGGDGYTF. The CDR3 nucleotides read TGTGCCAGCAGCGCGCGGACAGGGGGCGATGGCTACACCTTC.

The chain has TRBV2 and TRBJ1-2, with 10 bases fitting TRBD1. CDR3 size: 13 residues. Germline lookup yields CDR1 SNHLY and CDR2 FYNNEI. The V segment lost 6 bases and the J segment 6 bases; nucleotides outside the gene matches: 4. CDR3 amino acids: CASRGTGENGYTF. CDR3 nucleotide sequence: TGTGCCAGCAGGGGGACAGGGGAAAATGGCTACACCTTC.

This chain uses TRBV2 with TRBJ2-1; 11 bases line up with TRBD2. Germline V gene lookup returns CDR1 SNHLY and CDR2 FYNNEI. J lost 6 bases, V lost 4 bases, and 2 bases had no gene match. The CDR3 runs to 14 residues. The CDR3 sequence: CASSVTSGSNEQFF. DNA of the CDR3: TGTGCCAGCAGTGTAACTAGCGGGAGCAATGAGCAGTTCTTC.

The V gene is TRBV11-2, the J gene TRBJ2-1; TRBD2 matches at 8 bases. The CDR3 has 15 amino acids. V lost 5 bases and J lost 4; bases outside the gene matches: 7. Germline CDR1 SGHAT, CDR2 FQNNGV. The CDR3 region has the DNA TGTGCCAGCAGCATCGAGCGGGAGACGTACAATGAGCAGTTCTTC. Its protein is CASSIERETYNEQFF.

This chain connects TRBV28 to TRBJ1-4; 10 bases map to TRBD1. Germline CDR1 is MDHEN and CDR2 is SYDVKM. The CDR3 totals 16 residues. Trimming removed 2 bases from V and 1 base from J; junction bases left unmatched: 1. CDR3 nucleotides: TGTGCCAGCAGTTTAGGGGACAGGGGAACTAATGAAAAACTGTTTTTT. It specifies CASSLGDRGTNEKLFF. The full variable domain, its missing parts supplied by reference TRBV28 and TRBJ1-4, is DVKVTQSSRYLVKRTGEKVFLECVQDMDHENMFWYRQDPGLGLRLIYFSYDVKMKEKGDIPEGYSVSREKKERFSLILESASTNQTSMYLCASSLGDRGTNEKLFFGSGTQLSVL.

V gene TRBV24-1 combines with J gene TRBJ2-3; 8 bases agree with TRBD2. The germline CDR1 and CDR2 sequences are KGHDR and SFDVKD. The CDR3 extends over 17 amino acids. The V gene end was trimmed by 0 bases and the J gene end by 0 bases; junction bases not matched to a gene: 4. The CDR3 here is CATSDLLPSGSTDTQYF. The CDR3 bases are TGTGCCACCAGTGATTTGCTTCCTAGCGGGAGCACAGATACGCAGTATTTT.

This rearrangement joins TRBV19 to TRBJ1-3; D not resolved. The CDR3 spans 13 residues. V gave up 3 bases and J gave up 0 bases, with 3 bases separating them. Germline values: CDR1 LNHDA, CDR2 SQIVND (reference sequence). This CDR3 is CASSIVSGNTIYF. The CDR3 coding sequence is TGTGCCAGTAGTATCGTCTCTGGAAACACCATATATTTT.

CDR3 amino acids: CASSPPNGFDTGELFF. CDR3 in DNA: TGTGCCAGCTCACCACCGAACGGGTTCGACACCGGGGAGCTGTTTTTT. The chain employs TRBV18 and TRBJ2-2, with unresolved D. V was clipped by 0 bases and J by 3 bases, with 11 bases between them. The CDR3 contains 16 residues. Per the germline V gene, CDR1 is KGHSH and CDR2 is LQKENI.

This chain links TRBV30 with TRBJ2-7; 12 nucleotides align to TRBD2. The CDR3 is 16 residues long. The V and J ends lost 2 bases and 5 bases, in that order; junction bases with no gene match: 10. The germline V gene has CDR1 GTSNPN and CDR2 SVGIG (reference sequence). CDR3 nucleotide sequence: TGTGCCTGGAGTCCGACTCGACTAGCGGGAGTCCACGAGCAGTACTTC. Amino acid sequence: CAWSPTRLAGVHEQYF.

This chain connects TRBV13 to TRBJ2-1; 10 nucleotides line up with TRBD2. The V gene end was trimmed by 4 bases and the J gene end by 8 bases; junction bases not matched to a gene: 11. Germline V gives CDR1 PRHDT, CDR2 FYEKMQ (reference sequence). The CDR3 runs to 16 residues. CDR3 bases: TGTGCCAGCAGCTCGGGGACAGACCTAGCGGGAGATGAGCAGTTCTTC. Translating gives CASSSGTDLAGDEQFF. Based on the CDR3 plus reference TRBV13 and TRBJ2-1, the full variable domain is AAGVIQSPRHLIKEKRETATLKCYPIPRHDTVYWYQQGPGQDPQFLISFYEKMQSDKGSIPDRFSAQQFSDYHSELNMSSLELGDSALYFCASSSGTDLAGDEQFFGPGTRLTVL.

There are a few counts of this clone. The rearrangement joins TRBV28 to TRBJ1-1; D possibly corresponds to TRBD1 (6 bases). CDR3 length: 18 residues. V gave up 4 bases and J gave up 0 bases, with 21 bases separating them. The V gene's germline CDR1 is MDHEN and CDR2 SYDVKM. CDR3 coding DNA: TGTGCCAGCAGTTGGGGGCTTCGGAGTCCCCTAATGAACACTGAAGCTTTCTTT. As protein: CASSWGLRSPLMNTEAFF.

The rearrangement uses TRBV9 and TRBJ1-2, with D unclear. Germline loops: CDR1 SGDLS, CDR2 YYNGEE. The CDR3 has 15 residues. Trimming left V 0 bases short and J 3 bases short, with 12 bases between. CDR3 sequence (DNA): TGTGCCAGCAGCGTAGCGGTCGAGGGTCACTATGGCTACACCTTC. Its protein product is CASSVAVEGHYGYTF.

The chain joins TRBV29-1 to TRBJ2-2, with TRBD1 matching over 7 bases. J lost 6 bases, V lost 4 bases, and 14 bases had no gene match. Germline V CDR1 and CDR2: SQVTM, ANQGSEA. The CDR3 is 16 residues long. As DNA, the CDR3 is TGCAGCGTTGTCCCGACAGGGATAAGTTCCGCCGGGGAGCTGTTTTTT. Protein sequence: CSVVPTGISSAGELFF.

The chain employs TRBV5-1 and TRBJ2-3, with 7 bases aligning to TRBD1. This CDR3 region has 15 residues. Germline V gene data show CDR1 as SGHRS and CDR2 as YFSETQ. With V trimmed by 1 base and J by 3 bases, 5 bases remained unmatched. CDR3 DNA sequence: TGCGCCAGCAGCTTGCGGCCGACAGGGACAGATACGCAGTATTTT. This gives the protein CASSLRPTGTDTQYF.

The CDR3 region has the DNA TGTGCCAGCTTCCCAGGGAACTATGGCTACACCTTC. Protein product: CASFPGNYGYTF. The chain uses TRBV3-1 (or the pseudogene TRBV3-2) and TRBJ1-2; D possibly corresponds to TRBD1 (5 bases). Germline-derived CDR1 and CDR2 are LGHDT and YNNKEL (reference sequence). The CDR3 covers 12 residues. With 8 bases removed from V and 2 bases from J, the gap between germline ends came to 9 bases.

J is TRBJ1-2 and V is TRBV14; perhaps TRBD1 as D (5 bases). V lost 4 bases, J lost 3 bases, and 12 bases lay in between. Germline lookup yields CDR1 SGHDN and CDR2 FVKESK. The length of the CDR3 is 14 residues. For the CDR3, the DNA is TGTGCCAGCAGCCCAGCGGGAGGGGACTATGGCTACACCTTC. Translated: CASSPAGGDYGYTF.

CDR3 nucleotide sequence: TGTGCCAGCAGTTTTCCGACGCGTGGGAGCTCCTACAATGAGCAGTTCTTC. Its protein product is CASSFPTRGSSYNEQFF. The V and J genes are TRBV28 and TRBJ2-1, with TRBD2 as a possible D gene (5 bases). This CDR3 is 17 amino acids long. The V end was cut by 3 bases, the J end by 0 bases, with 15 bases between. The V gene's germline CDR1 is MDHEN and CDR2 SYDVKM.

This clone was seen only a few times. This chain connects TRBV18 to TRBJ1-1; no definite D call. The CDR3 length is 15 residues. From germline, CDR1 is KGHSH and CDR2 LQKENI. V was trimmed by 0 bases and J by 4 bases, leaving 12 bases between them. CDR3 amino acids: CASSPPKGGFTEAFF. CDR3 bases: TGTGCCAGCTCACCACCGAAGGGAGGGTTCACTGAAGCTTTCTTT.

The rearrangement links TRBV27 to TRBJ2-2; 10 bases are a match to TRBD2. V was pared by 5 bases and J by 3 bases, with 9 bases of the junction left unmatched. The CDR3 has 17 residues. Germline lookup yields CDR1 MNHEY and CDR2 SMNVEV (reference sequence). Here the CDR3 reads CASSTWSGRVDTGELFF. In DNA form, the CDR3 reads TGTGCCAGCAGTACTTGGAGCGGGAGGGTTGACACCGGGGAGCTGTTTTTT.

The chain links TRBV18 to TRBJ1-3; no definite D call. V gave up 3 bases and J gave up 0 bases, with 9 bases separating them. The CDR3 is 15 residues long. Germline-derived CDR1 and CDR2 are KGHSH and LQKENI. The CDR3 DNA reads TGTGCCAGCTCACCCCCGGTCGTCTCTGGAAACACCATATATTTT. Its translation: CASSPPVVSGNTIYF.

The chain couples TRBV19 to TRBJ1-5, with 10 bases identical to TRBD1. Trimming took 7 bases from V and 4 from J; bases not matched to a gene: 22. Germline CDR1 reads LNHDA; CDR2 reads SQIVND (reference sequence). The CDR3 is 20 amino acids. CDR3 DNA sequence: TGTGCCAGTAATTCGGGGACAGGGGAACTTCGTGGGTCGGGGAATCAGCCCCAGCATTTT. Its translation is CASNSGTGELRGSGNQPQHF.

This chain connects TRBV28 to TRBJ1-3; 9 nucleotides line up with TRBD1. Germline V CDR1 and CDR2: MDHEN, SYDVKM. This CDR3 is built from 14 residues. Losses at the gene ends were 6 bases for V and 0 bases for J; bases not matched to a gene: 0. The CDR3 sequence: CASRTGGSGNTIYF. CDR3 sequence (DNA): TGTGCCAGCAGGACAGGGGGCTCTGGAAACACCATATATTTT. The entire variable domain, with the rest obtained from reference TRBV28 and TRBJ1-3, is as follows: DVKVTQSSRYLVKRTGEKVFLECVQDMDHENMFWYRQDPGLGLRLIYFSYDVKMKEKGDIPEGYSVSREKKERFSLILESASTNQTSMYLCASRTGGSGNTIYFGEGSWLTVV.